This TCR beta chain was observed in a study of blood T cell repertoires in COVID-19. Background on the study: PBMCs, B-cell-depleted T cells, or T cells provided the cDNA or gDNA that made up the material.

Repertoires were generated with immunoSEQ multiplex PCR, while TCRdb's copy carries only in-frame clones and drops some. The profile shows 130,000 or so clones, about 86% of them singletons. The CDR3 runs to 14 residues. Germline assignment: CDR1 KGHDR and CDR2 SFDVKD. V was clipped by 3 bases and J by 1 base, with 6 bases between them. The origin of this receptor is a middle-aged man with acute COVID-19. The genes are TRBV24-1 and TRBJ1-5; D is unresolved. Material: PBMCs or T cells enriched from blood (not recorded which). The CDR3 is CATSDGQSNQPQHF. CDR3 DNA sequence: TGTGCCACCAGTGATGGGCAAAGCAATCAGCCCCAGCATTTT.